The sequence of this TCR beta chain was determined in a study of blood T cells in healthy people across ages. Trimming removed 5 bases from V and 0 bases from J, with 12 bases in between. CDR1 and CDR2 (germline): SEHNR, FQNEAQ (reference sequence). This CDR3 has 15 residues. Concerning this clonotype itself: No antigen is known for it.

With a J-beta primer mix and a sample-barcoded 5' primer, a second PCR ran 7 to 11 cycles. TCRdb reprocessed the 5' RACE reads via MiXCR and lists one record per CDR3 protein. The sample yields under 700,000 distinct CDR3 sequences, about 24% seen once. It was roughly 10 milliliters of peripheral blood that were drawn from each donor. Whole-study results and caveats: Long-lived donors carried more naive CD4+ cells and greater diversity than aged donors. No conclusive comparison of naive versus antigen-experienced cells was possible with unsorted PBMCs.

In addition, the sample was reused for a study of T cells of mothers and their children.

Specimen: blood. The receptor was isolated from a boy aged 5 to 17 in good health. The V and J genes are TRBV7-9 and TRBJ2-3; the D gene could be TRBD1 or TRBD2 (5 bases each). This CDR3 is CASSDPGPSTDTQYF. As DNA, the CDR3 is TGTGCCAGCAGCGATCCGGGACCCAGCACAGATACGCAGTATTTT. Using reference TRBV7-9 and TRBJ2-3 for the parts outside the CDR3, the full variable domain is DTGVSQNPRHKITKRGQNVTFRCDPISEHNRLYWYRQTLGQGPEFLTYFQNEAQLEKSRLLSDRFSAERPKGSFSTLEIQRTEQGDSAMYLCASSDPGPSTDTQYFGPGTRLTVL.